This T cell receptor beta chain appears in the sequencing data of a study of shared clonotypes between healthy human individuals. Overall study results and limits: In contrast to clonotypes shared by all four donors, non-shared clonotypes had lower generation probabilities.

The method was immunoSEQ multiplex PCR; TCRdb's version includes in-frame clones alone and lacks a portion of them. The data show about 2.2 million clones, with around 93% seen just once and around 1.7% held by the top ten. Remarks on this clone: As yet, its antigen is unknown.

Naive CD8 cells lacked CD45RO, underwent positive selection for CCR7 and left out terminally differentiated effector memory CD45RA+ cells. V shed 3 bases and J shed 5 bases, with 16 bases lying between them. This CDR3 is built from 15 residues. Germline V lookup: CDR1 KGHSH, CDR2 LQKENI. The sample taken for sequencing was naive CD8+ T cells from PBMCs. The sequence was collected from a young man in good health. Some clones in this sample may be carry-over from other donors' samples. This sequence joins TRBV18 and TRBJ2-5, with a possible D match to TRBD1 (6 bases). Here the CDR3 reads CASSPPTGPRETQYF. The CDR3 DNA is TGTGCCAGCTCACCCCCGACAGGACCCCGGGAGACCCAGTACTTC.